These T cell receptor beta chains were read from a single sample in a study of CD8+ T cells in alopecia areata. Data came from immunoSEQ multiplex PCR; TCRdb stores just in-frame clones and leaves some out. The sample carries around 140,000 clones, about 49% recorded once. This specimen was CD8+ T cells sorted from blood, taken at week 0. The receptors derive from a human donor with alopecia areata. Both conserved end residues are part of each CDR3. Each record gives: clone size, V gene, D gene, J gene, CDR3 protein, CDR3 DNA. The D gene is left open where the match is weak. Only part of the rows carry a size: once, few, many, or a class if the clone is expanded.

clone_size: NA
v_call: TRBV6-5
d_call: NA
j_call: TRBJ1-6
cdr3_aa: CASSLRGNSPLHF
cdr3_nt: TGTGCCAGCAGTCTCCGGGGCAATTCACCCCTCCACTTT

clone_size: few
v_call: TRBV6-5
d_call: TRBD2
j_call: TRBJ2-3
cdr3_aa: CASSERGGTDTQYF
cdr3_nt: TGTGCCAGCAGTGAGCGGGGGGGCACAGATACGCAGTATTTT

clone_size: NA
v_call: TRBV7-2
d_call: TRBD2
j_call: TRBJ2-1
cdr3_aa: CASSRSGGPYNEQFF
cdr3_nt: TGTGCCAGCAGCCGAAGCGGGGGGCCCTACAATGAGCAGTTCTTC

clone_size: NA
v_call: TRBV5-6
d_call: TRBD1
j_call: TRBJ2-3
cdr3_aa: CASSFDRGDTQYF
cdr3_nt: TGTGCCAGCAGCTTTGACAGGGGAGATACGCAGTATTTT

clone_size: NA
v_call: TRBV30
d_call: NA
j_call: TRBJ1-5
cdr3_aa: CAWSVLRDQPQHF
cdr3_nt: TGTGCCTGGAGTGTTTTGAGGGATCAGCCCCAGCATTTT

clone_size: few
v_call: TRBV2
d_call: NA
j_call: TRBJ2-5
cdr3_aa: CASSLFWISQETQYF
cdr3_nt: TGTGCCAGCAGTTTGTTTTGGATTTCCCAAGAGACCCAGTACTTC

clone_size: few
v_call: TRBV30
d_call: TRBD2
j_call: TRBJ2-5
cdr3_aa: CAWGPRLAGPETQYF
cdr3_nt: TGTGCCTGGGGCCCCCGGCTAGCGGGGCCGGAGACCCAGTACTTC

clone_size: NA
v_call: TRBV10-2
d_call: NA
j_call: TRBJ2-2
cdr3_aa: CASRSQNTGELFF
cdr3_nt: TGCGCCAGCAGATCACAGAACACCGGGGAGCTGTTTTTT

clone_size: NA
v_call: TRBV11-2
d_call: NA
j_call: TRBJ1-6
cdr3_aa: CASSFGRGNSPLHF
cdr3_nt: TGTGCCAGCAGCTTCGGACGGGGAAATTCACCCCTCCACTTT

clone_size: NA
v_call: TRBV30
d_call: NA
j_call: TRBJ1-6
cdr3_aa: CAWSDDSPLHF
cdr3_nt: TGTGCCTGGAGTGACGATTCACCCCTCCACTTT

clone_size: once
v_call: TRBV30
d_call: NA
j_call: TRBJ2-3
cdr3_aa: CAWLGDLSSTDTQYF
cdr3_nt: TGTGCCTGGCTGGGAGACTTATCTAGCACAGATACGCAGTATTTT

clone_size: NA
v_call: TRBV10-3
d_call: TRBD2
j_call: TRBJ2-3
cdr3_aa: CAISDPVAGGPGYTQYF
cdr3_nt: TGTGCCATCAGTGATCCCGTAGCGGGGGGGCCTGGTTATACGCAGTATTTT

clone_size: few
v_call: TRBV5-6
d_call: NA
j_call: TRBJ1-2
cdr3_aa: CASSYGDSYGYTF
cdr3_nt: TGTGCCAGCAGCTACGGGGATTCCTATGGCTACACCTTC

clone_size: once
v_call: TRBV27
d_call: NA
j_call: TRBJ2-6
cdr3_aa: CASSFPPGDNSGANVLTF
cdr3_nt: TGTGCCAGCAGTTTCCCGCCCGGGGATAACTCTGGGGCCAACGTCCTGACTTTC

clone_size: NA
v_call: TRBV7-9
d_call: NA
j_call: TRBJ2-7
cdr3_aa: CASSLGTDSWQYF
cdr3_nt: TGTGCCAGCAGCTTAGGGACAGACTCTTGGCAGTACTTC

clone_size: few
v_call: TRBV11-2
d_call: NA
j_call: TRBJ2-1
cdr3_aa: CASSLSGAGSYNEQFF
cdr3_nt: TGTGCCAGCAGCTTATCGGGGGCGGGAAGCTACAATGAGCAGTTCTTC

clone_size: NA
v_call: TRBV9
d_call: NA
j_call: TRBJ2-7
cdr3_aa: CASSVGANLYEQYF
cdr3_nt: TGTGCCAGCAGCGTAGGGGCTAACCTTTACGAGCAGTACTTC

clone_size: NA
v_call: TRBV29-1
d_call: TRBD2
j_call: TRBJ2-7
cdr3_aa: CSADSGDSYEQYF
cdr3_nt: TGCAGCGCTGATAGCGGGGACTCCTACGAGCAGTACTTC

clone_size: NA
v_call: TRBV4-3
d_call: NA
j_call: TRBJ1-2
cdr3_aa: CASSQASRMERPSYGYTF
cdr3_nt: TGCGCCAGCAGCCAGGCCTCTCGAATGGAGCGTCCATCCTATGGCTACACCTTC

clone_size: NA
v_call: TRBV9
d_call: TRBD2
j_call: TRBJ2-3
cdr3_aa: CASSVAGGLNTQYF
cdr3_nt: TGTGCCAGCAGCGTAGCGGGGGGGCTAAATACGCAGTATTTT

clone_size: few
v_call: TRBV30
d_call: NA
j_call: TRBJ2-7
cdr3_aa: CAWSRASGEQYF
cdr3_nt: TGTGCCTGGAGTCGGGCCTCAGGGGAGCAGTACTTC

clone_size: NA
v_call: TRBV4-1
d_call: NA
j_call: TRBJ1-2
cdr3_aa: CASSQGFMSGSGYTF
cdr3_nt: TGCGCCAGCAGCCAAGGTTTTATGTCAGGGAGCGGCTACACCTTC

clone_size: NA
v_call: TRBV30
d_call: NA
j_call: TRBJ2-5
cdr3_aa: CAWSAIGENLETQYF
cdr3_nt: TGTGCCTGGAGTGCCATCGGGGAGAACCTTGAGACCCAGTACTTC

clone_size: once
v_call: TRBV27
d_call: NA
j_call: TRBJ2-5
cdr3_aa: CASSLYIDSQETQYF
cdr3_nt: TGTGCCAGCAGTTTGTACATCGACTCACAAGAGACCCAGTACTTC

clone_size: NA
v_call: TRBV5-1
d_call: NA
j_call: TRBJ1-1
cdr3_aa: CASRSPTRTEAFF
cdr3_nt: TGCGCCAGCCGATCACCGACCCGCACTGAAGCTTTCTTT

clone_size: NA
v_call: TRBV29-1
d_call: NA
j_call: TRBJ1-2
cdr3_aa: CSVWAITNYGYTF
cdr3_nt: TGCAGCGTTTGGGCGATTACTAACTATGGCTACACCTTC

clone_size: NA
v_call: TRBV6-6
d_call: NA
j_call: TRBJ1-4
cdr3_aa: CASEGGNEKLFF
cdr3_nt: TGTGCCAGCGAGGGAGGTAATGAAAAACTGTTTTTT

clone_size: few
v_call: TRBV6-4
d_call: TRBD1
j_call: TRBJ2-1
cdr3_aa: CASSGGQAPYNEQFF
cdr3_nt: TGTGCCAGCAGTGGGGGACAGGCCCCCTACAATGAGCAGTTCTTC

clone_size: NA
v_call: TRBV30
d_call: NA
j_call: TRBJ1-2
cdr3_aa: CAWTGDYGYTF
cdr3_nt: TGTGCCTGGACGGGGGACTATGGCTACACCTTC

clone_size: NA
v_call: TRBV29-1
d_call: NA
j_call: TRBJ2-1
cdr3_aa: CSVEAQPLHNEQFF
cdr3_nt: TGCAGCGTTGAGGCACAGCCCCTACACAATGAGCAGTTCTTC

clone_size: few
v_call: TRBV4-2
d_call: NA
j_call: TRBJ2-3
cdr3_aa: CASWGNTDTQYF
cdr3_nt: TGTGCCAGCTGGGGGAACACAGATACGCAGTATTTT

clone_size: NA
v_call: TRBV13
d_call: NA
j_call: TRBJ2-1
cdr3_aa: CASSLDRALRDEQFF
cdr3_nt: TGTGCCAGCAGCTTAGACAGGGCCTTACGGGATGAGCAGTTCTTC

clone_size: NA
v_call: TRBV27
d_call: NA
j_call: TRBJ2-1
cdr3_aa: CASSFGGEQFF
cdr3_nt: TGTGCCAGCAGTTTCGGAGGGGAGCAGTTCTTC

clone_size: NA
v_call: TRBV13
d_call: TRBD1
j_call: TRBJ1-4
cdr3_aa: CASSLGLGTEDEKLFF
cdr3_nt: TGTGCCAGCAGCTTAGGTTTGGGGACAGAGGATGAAAAACTGTTTTTT

clone_size: NA
v_call: TRBV27
d_call: NA
j_call: TRBJ2-2
cdr3_aa: CASSFAAVHGELFF
cdr3_nt: TGTGCCAGCAGTTTTGCAGCAGTCCACGGGGAGCTGTTTTTT

clone_size: NA
v_call: TRBV19
d_call: NA
j_call: TRBJ2-3
cdr3_aa: CASSMGPGFVDTQYF
cdr3_nt: TGTGCCAGTAGTATGGGACCGGGTTTCGTGGATACGCAGTATTTT

clone_size: few
v_call: TRBV7-6
d_call: TRBD1
j_call: TRBJ1-1
cdr3_aa: CASSPGLGQGYWGAFF
cdr3_nt: TGTGCCAGCAGCCCGGGATTGGGACAGGGGTACTGGGGAGCTTTCTTT

clone_size: NA
v_call: TRBV27
d_call: NA
j_call: TRBJ1-2
cdr3_aa: CASKPTDTNYGYTF
cdr3_nt: TGTGCCAGCAAACCGACAGACACTAACTATGGCTACACCTTC

clone_size: NA
v_call: TRBV5-1
d_call: TRBD1
j_call: TRBJ2-3
cdr3_aa: CASHNEGAGTDTQYF
cdr3_nt: TGCGCCAGCCACAACGAGGGGGCAGGGACAGATACGCAGTATTTT

clone_size: NA
v_call: TRBV6-1
d_call: NA
j_call: TRBJ1-6
cdr3_aa: CASSDPGWEAYNSPLHF
cdr3_nt: TGTGCCAGCAGTGATCCAGGGTGGGAAGCCTATAATTCACCCCTCCACTTT

clone_size: few
v_call: TRBV7-9
d_call: NA
j_call: TRBJ1-1
cdr3_aa: CASSWAGRRDGTEAFF
cdr3_nt: TGTGCCAGCAGCTGGGCCGGGCGGAGGGATGGCACTGAAGCTTTCTTT